This is a list of T cell receptor beta chains from one sample in a study of vaccination and CD4 T cells after COVID-19. TCRdb re-called the PCR reads through MiXCR, storing one row per CDR3 protein. The sample lists thousands of distinct CDR3 sequences, about 55% occurring once. Which antigens these TCRs recognize remains unknown. Source material: CD4+ T cells from blood, cultured in vitro. The receptors here all came from a human donor who had recovered from COVID-19. The CDR3 runs from the conserved cysteine through the conserved F or W. D genes are given only for firm matches. Rows may omit the clone size; those that give it use once, few, many or a size class.

TRBV20-1	NA	TRBJ1-1	NA	TGCAGTGCTAGGTTTGGGGGGCAAGGTGAAGCTTTCTTT	CSARFGGQGEAFF
TRBV5-1	TRBD1	TRBJ1-2	NA	TGCGCCAGCACCGACGGGACAGGGGTGCCGAGGGGCTACACCTTC	CASTDGTGVPRGYTF
TRBV27	TRBD1	TRBJ1-5	few	TGTGCCAGCAGTCCGGGGGACAGGGGCAATCAGCCCCAGCATTTT	CASSPGDRGNQPQHF
TRBV7-6	NA	TRBJ1-1	NA	TGTGCCAGCAGCTTCCAATCAGGGGTGTACACTGAAGCTTTCTTT	CASSFQSGVYTEAFF
TRBV5-1	TRBD1	TRBJ1-2	large	TGCGCCAGCAGCTCGGGACAGGTTGAATATGGCTACACCTTC	CASSSGQVEYGYTF
TRBV2	NA	TRBJ2-4	NA	TGTGCCAGTCGACATTCTTTAGCCAAAAACATTCAGTACTTC	CASRHSLAKNIQYF
TRBV7-9	NA	TRBJ1-4	NA	TGTGCCAGCAGCTTAGGCGCTGGAGGGGAGGAAAAACTGTTTTTT	CASSLGAGGEEKLFF
TRBV6-1	TRBD2	TRBJ2-1	few	TGTGCCAGCAGTGAATCGGCGGGGGGGCTATACAATGAGCAGTTCTTC	CASSESAGGLYNEQFF
TRBV18	NA	TRBJ1-3	NA	TGTGCCAGCTCACCACGAAGCCTCAAGGGCACCATATATTTT	CASSPRSLKGTIYF
TRBV6-1	NA	TRBJ1-6	NA	TGTGCCAGCAGTGAACAGCACTATAATTCACCCCTCCACTTT	CASSEQHYNSPLHF
TRBV6-5	TRBD2	TRBJ2-5	NA	TGTGCCAGCAGTTCGGGACTAGCGGCGAAGGGGACCCAGTACTTC	CASSSGLAAKGTQYF
TRBV20-1	TRBD2	TRBJ2-3	once	TGCAGTGCTAGCGGGGGGGCTGGAGATACGCAGTATTTT	CSASGGAGDTQYF